This T cell receptor (beta chain) is drawn from a study of T cell changes during pregnancy in multiple sclerosis. Trimming at V came to 2 bases and at J to 6 bases, leaving 3 bases not matched to a gene. The CDR3 has 14 amino acids. CDR1 and CDR2 (germline): LGHNA, YSLEER. Repertoires were generated with immunoSEQ multiplex PCR, while TCRdb's copy carries only in-frame clones and drops some. The sample holds tens of thousands of clones, about 92% seen once. This chain links TRBV4-3 with TRBJ1-2, with TRBD1 matching 10 bases. The input for sequencing was peripheral blood, taken after pregnancy. The sequence was collected from a female donor with multiple sclerosis, enrolled in a pregnancy study. The CDR3: CASSQIGQGDGYTF. DNA for the CDR3: TGCGCCAGCAGCCAAATCGGACAGGGGGATGGCTACACCTTC.